One and the same sample provided the 2 T cell receptor beta chains below, sequenced in a study of cytomegalovirus exposure and HLA in healthy donors. Use of 60 Vbeta and 13 Jbeta primers characterized the PCR. Clones were sequenced by immunoSEQ multiplex PCR, and TCRdb holds only the in-frame ones, with some missing. The table includes roughly 120,000 clones, approximately 83% detected once. The sample taken for sequencing was PBMCs. The source is a man aged 35 to 55 in good health and CMV-seronegative.

V usage is TRBV1 and J usage is TRBJ1-6; TRBD1, as called in the table, went unchecked against the DNA. TRBV1 is flagged as a pseudogene. The CDR3 sequence is 16 residues long. The CDR3 bases are TGCACCAGCAGCCCTCCACCGGGACAGCTTAATTCACCCCTCCACTTT. Translated: CTSSPPPGQLNSPLHF.

This chain uses TRBV4-1 with TRBJ2-1; TRBD2 matches at 11 bases. V gave up 2 bases and J gave up 3 bases; unmatched junction bases: 6. The germline gives CDR1 MGHRA, CDR2 YSYEKL. The CDR3 contains 17 residues. The CDR3 DNA reads as TGCGCCAGCAGCCAAATAGCTAGCGGGGGGAACTACAATGAGCAGTTCTTC. It specifies CASSQIASGGNYNEQFF.